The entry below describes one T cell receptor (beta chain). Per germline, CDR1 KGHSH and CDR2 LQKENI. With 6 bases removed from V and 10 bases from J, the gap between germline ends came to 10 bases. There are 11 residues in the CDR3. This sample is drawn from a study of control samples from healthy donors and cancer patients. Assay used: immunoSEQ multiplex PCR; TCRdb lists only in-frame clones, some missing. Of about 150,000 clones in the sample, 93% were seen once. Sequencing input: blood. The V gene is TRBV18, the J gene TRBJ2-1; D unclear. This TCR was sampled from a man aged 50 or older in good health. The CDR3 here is CASSPVEEQFF. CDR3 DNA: TGTGCCAGCTCTCCCGTTGAGGAGCAGTTCTTC.